Listed here are 10 T cell receptor beta chains from one sample, sequenced in a study of blood T cells in healthy people across ages. A second PCR, run for about 6 to 11 cycles, used a sample-barcoded 5' primer plus a J-beta primer mix. In TCRdb, the 5' RACE reads were re-called with MiXCR into one record per CDR3 protein. The sample lists roughly 800,000 distinct CDR3 sequences, around 36% seen once, with 10% to 15% in the top ten. The specimen sequenced was blood. All receptors come from a man aged 18 to 29 in good health.

A remark on this clonotype: A read error may explain this, as a much larger clone is one base away. The rearrangement links TRBV2 to TRBJ2-3, with 7 bases lining up with TRBD1. CDR3 length: 15 amino acids. CDR1 SNHLY and CDR2 FYNNEI come from the germline V gene. CDR3 nucleotides: TGTGCCAGCAGGGGACAGACACCCAGCACAGATACGCGGTATTTT. Translating gives CASRGQTPSTDTRYF. The whole variable domain, filled in from reference TRBV2 and TRBJ2-3, reads EPEVTQTPSHQVTQMGQEVILRCVPISNHLYFYWYRQILGQKVEFLVSFYNNEISEKSEIFDDQFSVERPDGSNFTLKIRSTKLEDSAMYFCASRGQTPSTDTRYFGPGTRLTVL.

This rearrangement joins TRBV20-1 to TRBJ2-3; D is perhaps TRBD1 (6 bases). From germline, CDR1 is DFQATT and CDR2 SNEGSKA (reference sequence). CDR3 length: 12 amino acids. V shed 5 bases and J shed 4 bases, with 10 bases lying between them. The CDR3, as DNA: TGCAGTGCTGAAACAGGGTCAGATACGCAGTATTTT. Encoded protein: CSAETGSDTQYF.

The chain is built from TRBV12-3 or TRBV12-4 and TRBJ2-7, with TRBD1 matching 7 bases. J was trimmed by 3 bases and V by 6 bases; bases with no gene match: 14. The CDR3 totals 16 residues. The chain's CDR3 is CASSPDSNRGFYEQYF. For the CDR3, the DNA is TGTGCCAGCAGCCCTGATTCTAACAGGGGTTTCTACGAGCAGTACTTC.

The chain has TRBV12-3 or TRBV12-4 and TRBJ1-2; D remains unclear. The CDR3 sequence is 12 residues long. V was trimmed by 5 bases and J by 8 bases, leaving 12 bases between them. The CDR3: CASSRPGSGYTF. CDR3 in DNA: TGTGCCAGCAGTCGCCCGGGGAGCGGCTACACCTTC.

The chain carries TRBV6-2 or TRBV6-3 and TRBJ1-2, with D hard to call. The germline V gene encodes CDR1 MNHEY and CDR2 SVGEGT. The CDR3 contains 13 residues. V lost 5 bases, J lost 2 bases, and 9 bases lay in between. CDR3 protein: CASSDNGNYGYTF. The CDR3 DNA reads TGTGCCAGCAGTGATAACGGAAACTATGGCTACACCTTC.

This clonotype was observed a handful of times. The genes are TRBV9 and TRBJ1-2, with D perhaps matching TRBD1 (6 bases). Germline CDR1 SGDLS, CDR2 YYNGEE. Deletions cut 3 bases from V and 3 bases from J, with 18 bases between. The length of the CDR3 is 16 residues. The CDR3 is CASSAPMRGQDYGYTF. As DNA, the CDR3 is TGTGCCAGCAGCGCCCCGATGCGGGGGCAGGACTATGGCTACACCTTC. Full variable domain (outside the CDR3, taken from reference TRBV9 and TRBJ1-2): DSGVTQTPKHLITATGQRVTLRCSPRSGDLSVYWYQQSLDQGLQFLIQYYNGEERAKGNILERFSAQQFPDLHSELNLSSLELGDSALYFCASSAPMRGQDYGYTFGSGTRLTVV.

The V gene is TRBV5-5, the J gene TRBJ1-1; no clear D gene. The V and J ends lost 4 bases and 0 bases respectively, with 16 bases between them. The CDR3 has 16 amino acids. Germline V CDR1 and CDR2: SGHKS, YYEKEE (reference sequence). The CDR3, as DNA: TGTGCCAGCAGCATCCTCTTGGGAGACATGAACACTGAAGCTTTCTTT. Protein: CASSILLGDMNTEAFF.

In its sample, this clonotype was seen a few times. This rearrangement joins TRBV7-2 to TRBJ2-1, with a possible D match to TRBD2 (5 bases). The V end lost 5 bases, the J end lost 8 bases, and 22 bases lay between the germline ends. The CDR3 length is 16 residues. In germline, CDR1 is SGHTA, CDR2 FQGNSA. Written as DNA, the CDR3 is TGTGCCAGCAGCGCCATTCGACGCGGGTTTGGCGATGAGCAGTTCTTC. Protein sequence: CASSAIRRGFGDEQFF. Together with reference TRBV7-2 and TRBJ2-1, the CDR3 gives the full variable domain: GAGVSQSPSNKVTEKGKDVELRCDPISGHTALYWYRQSLGQGLEFLIYFQGNSAPDKSGLPSDRFSAERTGGSVSTLTIQRTQQEDSAVYLCASSAIRRGFGDEQFFGPGTRLTVL.

Notes on this clonotype: It may be a read error: a sequence one base away is much more abundant. The CDR3: CSARRTVNTEAFF. The CDR3 bases are TGCAGTGCTAGAAGGACAGTGAACACTGAAGCTTTCTTT. V is TRBV20-1 and J is TRBJ1-1; maybe TRBD1 (6 bases). The CDR3 spans 13 residues. Trimming removed 2 bases at V and 0 bases at J, with 7 bases between. From germline, CDR1 is DFQATT and CDR2 SNEGSKA (reference sequence).

In regard to this clonotype: Since a much larger clone is just one base distant, this may be a read error. This sequence joins TRBV14 and TRBJ2-3, with D unclear. In germline, CDR1 is SGHDN, CDR2 FVKESK. V was clipped by 6 bases and J by 4 bases, with 14 bases between them. CDR3 size: 14 residues. CDR3 nucleotides: TGTGCCAGCAGTTGGATCCAGGAATCAGATACGCAGTATTTT. Encoded protein: CASSWIQESDTQYF.